This entry features one T cell receptor beta chain sequence. The data are from a study of control samples from healthy donors and cancer patients. Trimming removed 2 bases at V and 5 bases at J, with 6 bases between. CDR1 SQVTM and CDR2 ANQGSEA come from the germline V gene. The CDR3 length is 11 residues. TCRdb's table, derived via immunoSEQ multiplex PCR, lists solely in-frame clones and lacks some. The profile shows over 100,000 clones, approximately 90% of them singletons. Sequencing was done on a sample of blood. The TCR was taken from a human donor in good health. The donor label of this sample is uncertain. The V and J genes are TRBV29-1 and TRBJ1-2, with D hard to call. This CDR3 is CSVEFSYGYTF. CDR3 bases: TGCAGCGTTGAATTCTCTTATGGCTACACCTTC.